Below, 6 T cell receptor beta chains from the same sample are listed, as sequenced in a study of blood T cell repertoires in COVID-19. The protocol was immunoSEQ multiplex PCR, while the TCRdb copy is restricted to in-frame clones and leaves out a portion. The top ten clones hold approximately 12% of a sample with under 450,000 clones, more than 70% of them seen once. The source material was peripheral blood. The receptors come from a woman aged 45 to 65 with COVID-19, enrolled during active disease.

The J gene is TRBJ2-1, the V gene TRBV30; TRBD2 is a possible D gene (6 bases). The germline CDR1 and CDR2 sequences are GTSNPN and SVGIG (reference sequence). V lost 4 bases and J lost 5, with 15 bases in between. CDR3 size: 14 residues. The chain's CDR3 is CAWNSGGIHNEQFF. The CDR3 coding sequence is TGTGCCTGGAATAGCGGCGGGATCCACAATGAGCAGTTCTTC.

The gene calls are TRBV6-5 and TRBJ1-5; D is undetermined. Germline V gene sequence: CDR1 MNHEY, CDR2 SVGAGI. The CDR3 spans 12 residues. Trimming left V 6 bases short and J 6 bases short, with 9 bases between. CDR3 sequence (DNA): TGTGCCAGCAGCAAGCCCCGTCAGCCCCAGCATTTT. Amino acids: CASSKPRQPQHF.

The V gene is TRBV11-2, the J gene TRBJ1-1; no definite D call. With 0 bases removed from V and 6 bases from J, the gap between germline ends came to 11 bases. Germline V gene lookup returns CDR1 SGHAT and CDR2 FQNNGV. CDR3 length: 14 residues. Written as DNA, the CDR3 is TGTGCCAGCAGCTTAGATTATCAAGAGTCTGAAGCTTTCTTT. Translated: CASSLDYQESEAFF.

This clone was detected only a few times. In nucleotides, the CDR3 is TGTGCCACCAGGCGGAACACTGAAGCTTTCTTT. Translating it yields CATRRNTEAFF. The chain joins TRBV12-3 or TRBV12-4 to TRBJ1-1; D is unresolved. CDR3 length: 11 amino acids. Trimming shortened V by 10 bases and J by 1 base, and 7 bases separated the two germline ends.

This chain uses TRBV5-1 with TRBJ2-3, with 13 bases identical to TRBD2. The CDR3 contains 16 residues. The junction had 7 bases not matched to a gene; V was cut back by 4 bases and J by 5 bases. The V gene's germline CDR1 is SGHRS and CDR2 YFSETQ. CDR3 coding DNA: TGCGCCAGCAGCCCCACTAGCGGGGGGGTCGGAGATACGCAGTATTTT. Translation: CASSPTSGGVGDTQYF.

This chain connects TRBV9 to TRBJ1-4; weak D call: TRBD1 (6 bases). V lost 0 bases, J lost 7 bases, and 10 bases lay in between. This CDR3 spans 14 amino acids. Per the germline V gene, CDR1 is SGDLS and CDR2 is YYNGEE. This CDR3 reads CASSVGGQAEKLFF. DNA for the CDR3: TGTGCCAGCAGCGTAGGGGGGCAGGCTGAAAAACTGTTTTTT. Looking up the rest from reference TRBV9 and TRBJ1-4 gives the full variable domain: DSGVTQTPKHLITATGQRVTLRCSPRSGDLSVYWYQQSLDQGLQFLIQYYNGEERAKGNILERFSAQQFPDLHSELNLSSLELGDSALYFCASSVGGQAEKLFFGSGTQLSVL.